These 26 T cell receptor beta chains were sequenced from one sample in a study of T cells in Graves' hyperthyroidism and ophthalmopathy. The CDR3 regions of TCR beta were amplified from RNA transcripts. The primer set for the first-round RT-PCR of the TCR CDR3 was HTBI. TCRdb passed the multiplex PCR reads through MiXCR, listing each CDR3 protein once. This table has fewer than 250,000 distinct CDR3 sequences, 17% appearing once. Input material: blood. The source of these receptors is a man aged 45-65 years with Graves' hyperthyroidism.

In this sample, this clonotype turned up many times. The J gene is TRBJ2-5, the V gene TRBV3-1; D is uncertain. Germline assignment: CDR1 LGHDT and CDR2 YNNKEL (reference sequence). The length of the CDR3 is 15 residues. V was trimmed by 0 bases and J by 2 bases, leaving 10 bases between them. CDR3 nucleotides: TGTGCCAGCAGCCAAGAACTAACTGCGCAAGAGACCCAGTACTTC. Its protein is CASSQELTAQETQYF.

The rearrangement joins TRBV4-2 to TRBJ2-3; D remains unclear. Trimming stripped 5 bases from V and 5 bases from J, with 11 bases between. This CDR3 spans 13 amino acids. Looked up from germline, CDR1 is LGHNA and CDR2 is YNFKEQ. CDR3 in amino acids: CASSTRRGDTQYF. In nucleotides, the CDR3 is TGTGCCAGCAGCACTCGGCGAGGAGATACGCAGTATTTT.

The table lists this clonotype with many counts. This chain uses TRBV7-2 with TRBJ1-5; D is undetermined. The CDR3 is 15 residues long. V was pared by 2 bases and J by 1 base, with 9 bases between. The germline V gene has CDR1 SGHTA and CDR2 FQGNSA. CDR3 in DNA: TGTGCCAGCAGCTTATTTCCCGTGAGCAATCAGCCCCAGCATTTT. It translates to CASSLFPVSNQPQHF.

A remark on this clonotype: An end of the junction differs from the germline gene, which may be a read error. The gene calls are TRBV4-1 and TRBJ2-5; 12 nucleotides line up with TRBD2. Germline V gene data show CDR1 as MGHRA and CDR2 as YSYEKL. CDR3 length equals 18 residues. The DNA of the CDR3 is TGCGCCAGCAGCCAAGATTATCTAGCGGGAGGGCTTCGCGAGACCCAGTATTTC. Encoded protein: CASSQDYLAGGLRETQYF.

The J gene is TRBJ1-3, the V gene TRBV6-1; tentatively, D is TRBD1 (5 bases). The CDR3 sequence is 14 residues long. The germline V gene has CDR1 MNHNS and CDR2 SASEGT. V was trimmed by 6 bases and J by 0 bases, leaving 9 bases between them. The CDR3 reads CASSLQVSGNTIYF. Here the CDR3 DNA reads TGTGCCAGCAGCCTACAGGTCTCTGGAAACACCATATATTTT.

About this clonotype: A much bigger clone sits one base away, suggesting this may be a read error. The chain couples TRBV2 to TRBJ2-3; D gene ambiguous. Judging by the DNA end, TRBJ1-5 fits better; the J call may be wrong. The CDR3 consists of 17 residues. Germline CDR1 reads SNHLY; CDR2 reads FYNNEI. CDR3 nucleotides: TGTGCCAGCAGTGAATTACTAGCGGAGGTTTACACAGATACGCAGCATTTT. Amino acid sequence: CASSELLAEVYTDTQHF.

The V gene is TRBV11-3, the J gene TRBJ2-2, with 9 bases aligning to TRBD2. This CDR3 comprises 17 residues. CDR1 SGHNT and CDR2 YENEEA come from the germline V gene. With 3 bases clipped from V and 5 bases from J, the junction kept 10 bases outside the gene matches. CDR3 coding DNA: TGTGCCAGCAGCTTCTGGGCGGGAGGGACACGAACCGGGGAGCTGTTTTTT. Translation: CASSFWAGGTRTGELFF.

This clonotype was picked up many times. The gene calls are TRBV4-2 and TRBJ1-2; D is possibly TRBD1 (6 bases). The V and J ends lost 4 bases and 7 bases respectively, with 19 bases between them. This CDR3 is 15 amino acids long. Germline CDR1 and CDR2: LGHNA and YNFKEQ. The CDR3 region has the DNA TGTGCCAGCAGCCGCGCTGGGTGGGGGCGGGGTGGCTACACCTTC. Its protein product is CASSRAGWGRGGYTF.

This clonotype came up many times. V usage is TRBV7-2 and J usage is TRBJ2-7, with D possibly TRBD1 on 5 matching bases. Germline V gene data show CDR1 as SGHTA and CDR2 as FQGNSA. The V and J ends lost 5 bases and 3 bases respectively, with 8 bases between them. This CDR3 contains 12 residues. The CDR3 loop reads CASSHRLYEQYF. CDR3 coding DNA: TGTGCCAGCAGCCACAGGCTCTACGAGCAGTACTTC.

The chain uses TRBV5-4 and TRBJ2-3, with 10 bases matching TRBD2. The length of the CDR3 is 16 residues. The ends lost 0 bases at V and 5 bases at J; junction bases unmatched: 6. Looked up from germline, CDR1 is SGHNT and CDR2 is YYREEE (reference sequence). The CDR3 is CASSLALAGARDTQYF. The CDR3 nucleotides are TGTGCCAGCAGCTTGGCTCTAGCGGGAGCGAGAGATACGCAGTATTTT.

J is TRBJ2-7 and V is TRBV4-1, with 9 bases matching TRBD2. With 4 bases clipped from V and 2 bases from J, the junction kept 6 bases outside the gene matches. Germline V lookup: CDR1 MGHRA, CDR2 YSYEKL. This CDR3 is 15 amino acids long. The CDR3 DNA reads as TGCGCCAGCAGCCCAATAGCGGGAGCCACCTACGAGCAGTACTTC. Translation: CASSPIAGATYEQYF.

The table lists this clonotype with a few counts. The chain employs TRBV2 and TRBJ1-2; the D is unclear. CDR3 length: 12 residues. Germline lookup yields CDR1 SNHLY and CDR2 FYNNEI. V lost 7 bases to trimming and J lost 0 bases, with 6 bases between them. The CDR3 is CASTVANYGYTF. CDR3 nucleotides: TGTGCCAGCACCGTAGCTAACTATGGCTACACCTTC.

This clonotype was recorded at least ten times. The chain links TRBV2 to TRBJ2-5; D might be TRBD1 or TRBD2, each matching 5 bases. V lost 7 bases, J lost 2 bases, and 11 bases lay in between. The CDR3 is made up of 13 amino acids. CDR1 and CDR2 from the germline V gene are SNHLY and FYNNEI. CDR3 sequence (DNA): TGTGCCAGCAACAAAGAGGGGCAAGAGACCCAGTACTTC. Its protein product is CASNKEGQETQYF.

A remark on this clonotype: A much bigger clone sits one base away, suggesting this may be a read error. V gene TRBV29-1 combines with J gene TRBJ2-7; 8 nucleotides match TRBD1. After removal of 7 bases from V and 9 bases from J, the junction contained 8 bases not matched to a gene. CDR1 and CDR2 (germline): SQVTM, ANQGSEA. This CDR3 has 11 amino acids. CDR3 amino acids: CSAGTGGGQYF. CDR3 nucleotides: TGCAGCGCCGGGACAGGTGGTGGGCAGTACTTC.

This clonotype was found many times. The rearrangement joins TRBV18 to TRBJ1-2; D gene ambiguous. V lost 6 bases to trimming and J lost 8 bases, with 16 bases between them. The CDR3 sequence is 13 residues long. Germline CDR1 is KGHSH and CDR2 is LQKENI. DNA of the CDR3: TGTGCCAGCTCTCGGGGAGGCCCCGGGGGCTACACCTTC. It codes for CASSRGGPGGYTF. The variable domain in full, completed from reference TRBV18 and TRBJ1-2, reads NAGVMQNPRHLVRRRGQEARLRCSPMKGHSHVYWYRQLPEEGLKFMVYLQKENIIDESGMPKERFSAEFPKEGPSILRIQQVVRGDSAAYFCASSRGGPGGYTFGSGTRLTVV.

The CDR3 sequence is CSASRAGVEGYTF. For the CDR3, the DNA is TGCAGTGCTAGTCGGGCAGGCGTAGAGGGCTACACCTTC. This chain connects TRBV20-1 to TRBJ1-2; D unresolved. Germline CDR1 and CDR2: DFQATT and SNEGSKA (reference sequence). The V end was cut by 3 bases, the J end by 8 bases, with 16 bases between. The CDR3 is 13 residues long.

The genes are TRBV6-5 and TRBJ1-1; the D gene is possibly TRBD1 (6 bases). The germline V gene has CDR1 MNHEY and CDR2 SVGAGI. V lost 0 bases, J lost 4 bases, and 18 bases lay in between. This CDR3 contains 17 residues. This chain's CDR3 is CASSYSSSAGAATEAFF. In nucleotides, the CDR3 is TGTGCCAGCAGTTACTCGAGCTCCGCGGGGGCTGCCACTGAAGCTTTCTTT.

As to this clonotype: A read error may explain this, as a much larger clone is one base away. The V call is TRBV30, the J call TRBJ2-7; D is possibly TRBD1 (5 bases). In germline, CDR1 is GTSNPN, CDR2 SVGIG (reference sequence). V lost 1 base to trimming and J lost 7 bases, with 26 bases between them. The CDR3 is 17 amino acids. CDR3 bases: TGTGCCTGGAGTGGTGGTGGGGCGACGCACCCCCTCAATGAGCAGTACTTC. It encodes CAWSGGGATHPLNEQYF.

This clonotype was seen only a few times. This sequence joins TRBV11-2 and TRBJ2-3; D uncertain. The CDR3 is 15 residues long. Germline loops: CDR1 SGHAT, CDR2 FQNNGV. V lost 5 bases and J 1 base, leaving 13 bases between the germline ends. CDR3: CASSNYQRRTDTQYF. The CDR3 DNA follows: TGTGCCAGCAGCAACTATCAGCGCCGCACAGATACGCAGTATTTT.

This clonotype was observed at least ten times. The chain joins TRBV7-2 to TRBJ1-5; D not certain. The CDR3 runs 13 residues. CDR1 is SGHTA, CDR2 FQGNSA, per germline. Deletions cut 4 bases from V and 4 bases from J, with 8 bases between. As DNA, the CDR3 is TGTGCCAGCAGCTCACAAGAAAATCAGCCCCAGCATTTT. It codes for CASSSQENQPQHF.

The rearrangement joins TRBV20-1 to TRBJ2-7; the D is unclear. Deletions cut 0 bases from V and 5 bases from J, with 8 bases between. CDR3 length: 12 residues. Germline V gene sequence: CDR1 DFQATT, CDR2 SNEGSKA (reference sequence). The DNA of the CDR3 is TGCAGTGCTAGAGAGAGATCAGACGAGCAGTACTTC. It translates to CSARERSDEQYF.

This clonotype was observed a handful of times. The chain uses TRBV12-3 or TRBV12-4 and TRBJ1-5; D gene unclear. CDR3 length: 13 residues. The V and J ends lost 0 bases and 5 bases respectively, with 5 bases between them. CDR3 nucleotide sequence: TGTGCCAGCAGTTTAGCGAGATATCAGCCCCAGCATTTT. Protein product: CASSLARYQPQHF.

V and J are TRBV30 and TRBJ2-7; TRBD1 is a possible D gene (5 bases). The V and J ends lost 2 bases and 0 bases respectively, with 8 bases between them. The CDR3 contains 13 residues. Germline V CDR1 and CDR2: GTSNPN, SVGIG (reference sequence). The CDR3: CAWSSDSSYEQYF. The CDR3 nucleotides read TGTGCCTGGAGTAGTGACAGCTCCTACGAGCAGTACTTC. Together with reference TRBV30 and TRBJ2-7, the CDR3 gives the full variable domain: SQTIHQWPATLVQPVGSPLSLECTVEGTSNPNLYWYRQAAGRGLQLLFYSVGIGQISSEVPQNLSASRPQDRQFILSSKKLLLSDSGFYLCAWSSDSSYEQYFGPGTRLTVT.

This clonotype was detected many times. The rearrangement links TRBV12-3 or TRBV12-4 to TRBJ2-1, with 13 nucleotides matching TRBD2. This CDR3 comprises 15 residues. Trimming removed 6 bases from V and 8 bases from J; junction bases left unmatched: 7. CDR3 amino acids: CASSSLAGGWDEQFF. The CDR3 DNA sequence: TGTGCCAGCAGCTCACTAGCGGGAGGGTGGGATGAGCAGTTCTTC.

This clonotype showed up many times. The CDR3 protein is CASSWTGGMYGYTF. DNA of the CDR3: TGTGCCAGCAGTTGGACAGGGGGCATGTATGGCTACACCTTC. The rearrangement links TRBV27 to TRBJ1-2; TRBD1 aligns across 11 bases. CDR1 and CDR2 from the germline V gene are MNHEY and SMNVEV (reference sequence). The V gene end was trimmed by 4 bases and the J gene end by 5 bases; junction bases not matched to a gene: 3. The CDR3 is made up of 14 amino acids.

A single count supports this clonotype. A much more abundant neighbour one base away suggests this may be a read error. The chain joins TRBV30 to TRBJ1-3, with a tentative D call TRBD1 (6 bases). From germline, CDR1 is GTSNPN and CDR2 SVGIG (reference sequence). This CDR3 spans 14 amino acids. In DNA, the CDR3 is TGTGCCTGCTCAACAGGGAGCTCTGGAAACACCACATATTTT. It encodes CACSTGSSGNTTYF.